Listed here are 23 T cell receptor beta chains from one sample, sequenced in a study of OX40 agonist ivuxolimab in advanced cancers. Produced via immunoSEQ multiplex PCR; TCRdb's table is partial and in-frame only. The sample has 45,000 or so clones, approximately 90% seen once. The specimen was CD4+ or CD8+ T cells sorted from blood, collected in a trial of the OX40 agonist ivuxolimab. The source is an adult with an advanced solid tumor such as melanoma, head and neck, liver or kidney cancer.

This chain links TRBV5-1 with TRBJ2-7; D is perhaps TRBD1 (6 bases). Germline CDR1 reads SGHRS; CDR2 reads YFSETQ. This CDR3 is 14 amino acids long. Trimming removed 0 bases at V and 4 bases at J, with 11 bases between. Written as DNA, the CDR3 is TGCGCCAGCAGCTTGGCCCAGGGGAGTTACGAGCAGTACTTC. The encoded protein is CASSLAQGSYEQYF.

The chain recombines TRBV13 with TRBJ2-5, with no clear D. Trimming took 3 bases from V and 2 from J, leaving 4 bases between them. The germline V gene encodes CDR1 PRHDT and CDR2 FYEKMQ (reference sequence). This CDR3 contains 12 residues. DNA for the CDR3: TGTGCCAGCAGCTTGGGTCAAGAGACCCAGTACTTC. This codes for CASSLGQETQYF.

The CDR3 bases are TGTGCCAGCAGCTTGCTAGTGACTGAAGCTTTCTTT. Translation: CASSLLVTEAFF. The chain uses TRBV4-2 and TRBJ1-1, with D unresolved. The CDR3 runs 12 residues. V dropped 5 bases and J dropped 5 bases, with 9 bases sitting between them. The germline CDR1 and CDR2 sequences are LGHNA and YNFKEQ.

V gene TRBV27 combines with J gene TRBJ2-7, with D hard to call. Trimming took 3 bases from V and 0 from J, leaving 6 bases between them. This CDR3 is built from 13 residues. Germline CDR1 is MNHEY and CDR2 is SMNVEV (reference sequence). DNA of the CDR3: TGTGCCAGCAGTTTTGCAGTCTCCTACGAGCAGTACTTC. It specifies CASSFAVSYEQYF.

V usage is TRBV7-9 and J usage is TRBJ2-3; D unresolved. With 5 bases removed from V and 3 bases from J, the gap between germline ends came to 9 bases. Germline V gene lookup returns CDR1 SEHNR and CDR2 FQNEAQ (reference sequence). The CDR3 runs to 13 residues. CDR3 region: CASSHGPTDTQYF. The CDR3 DNA follows: TGTGCCAGCAGCCACGGGCCAACAGATACGCAGTATTTT.

This chain uses TRBV15 with TRBJ2-5; D unclear. This CDR3 is built from 10 residues. Per the germline V gene, CDR1 is LNHNV and CDR2 is YYDKDF (reference sequence). The germline V and J ends were trimmed by 11 bases and 5 bases, with 9 bases remaining between them. CDR3 nucleotides: TGTGCCCCAGGACGGGAGACCCAGTACTTC. Its translation: CAPGRETQYF.

CDR3 coding DNA: TGTGCCAGTTTGGACAGGGAGGACACCGGGGAGCTGTTTTTT. Encoded protein: CASLDREDTGELFF. This chain links TRBV19 with TRBJ2-2, with 8 bases fitting TRBD1. V lost 8 bases to trimming and J lost 3 bases; unmatched junction nucleotides: 5. Germline CDR1 and CDR2: LNHDA and SQIVND (reference sequence). The CDR3 covers 14 residues.

The gene calls are TRBV6-5 and TRBJ2-7; tentatively, D is TRBD2 (5 bases). V dropped 2 bases and J dropped 1 base, with 9 bases sitting between them. The CDR3 has 14 amino acids. Germline V gene data show CDR1 as MNHEY and CDR2 as SVGAGI. The CDR3 nucleotides read TGTGCCAGCAGTTACGGCGGGCCGTCCTACGAGCAGTACTTC. Translated, it gives CASSYGGPSYEQYF.

The chain links TRBV6-1 to TRBJ2-7; no clear D. Per germline, CDR1 MNHNS and CDR2 SASEGT. There are 11 residues in the CDR3. CDR3 residues: CASAGLDEQYF. CDR3 bases: TGTGCAAGCGCCGGCCTTGACGAGCAGTACTTC.

The chain employs TRBV5-4 and TRBJ2-3, with TRBD2 identical over 7 bases. CDR1 SGHNT and CDR2 YYREEE come from the germline V gene (reference sequence). CDR3 length: 15 amino acids. V lost 1 base to trimming and J lost 6 bases; unmatched junction nucleotides: 8. The CDR3 nucleotides read TGTGCCAGCAGCTTGCGTGGGAGGGCCCTGGATACGCAGTATTTT. Translation: CASSLRGRALDTQYF.

The table lists this clone with a count of one. The chain couples TRBV7-9 to TRBJ2-7, with a weak D call TRBD1 (5 bases). In germline, CDR1 is SEHNR, CDR2 FQNEAQ (reference sequence). The CDR3 is 15 residues long. V lost 3 bases and J 4 bases, leaving 16 bases between the germline ends. CDR3: CASSFYQGSGYEQYF. CDR3 nucleotide sequence: TGTGCCAGCAGCTTCTATCAGGGATCAGGGTACGAGCAGTACTTC.

The rearrangement uses TRBV7-8 and TRBJ2-2; weak D call: TRBD2 (5 bases). The CDR3 contains 15 residues. Germline loops: CDR1 SGHVS, CDR2 FQNEAQ. Between the trimmed V and J ends, which lost 6 bases and 7 bases, there was a span of 18 bases. The CDR3 sequence is CASSLLGAGGGELFF. The CDR3 DNA reads as TGTGCCAGCAGTTTGTTGGGAGCCGGAGGCGGGGAGCTGTTTTTT.

The V call is TRBV6-5, the J call TRBJ1-3; D is perhaps TRBD1 (6 bases). CDR3 size: 16 residues. Germline V gives CDR1 MNHEY, CDR2 SVGAGI. Trimming stripped 0 bases from V and 8 bases from J, with 17 bases between. The CDR3 is CASSYSRGTGGDTIYF. DNA of the CDR3: TGTGCCAGCAGTTACTCGAGGGGGACTGGGGGGGACACCATATATTTT.

Relative to its sample, this clone is large. The chain employs TRBV6-5 and TRBJ2-7; tentative D call: TRBD1 (6 bases). The V end was cut by 7 bases, the J end by 7 bases, with 20 bases between. Germline lookup yields CDR1 MNHEY and CDR2 SVGAGI. The length of the CDR3 is 14 residues. The CDR3 region has the DNA TGTGCCAGCAACCCAGAGGGGGACCAAGGGGAGCAGTACTTC. This codes for CASNPEGDQGEQYF.

J is TRBJ1-1 and V is TRBV19, with unresolved D. This CDR3 has 13 residues. V shed 9 bases and J shed 1 base, with 12 bases lying between them. Looked up from germline, CDR1 is LNHDA and CDR2 is SQIVND (reference sequence). CDR3 bases: TGTGCCAGCTCTAGGGTGGAGAACACTGAAGCTTTCTTT. This encodes CASSRVENTEAFF. The full variable domain, in which reference TRBV19 and TRBJ1-1 provide the parts outside the CDR3, is DGGITQSPKYLFRKEGQNVTLSCEQNLNHDAMYWYRQDPGQGLRLIYYSQIVNDFQKGDIAEGYSVSREKKESFPLTVTSAQKNPTAFYLCASSRVENTEAFFGQGTRLTVV.

The chain recombines TRBV9 with TRBJ2-5, with a possible D match to TRBD1 (6 bases). CDR1 and CDR2 from the germline V gene are SGDLS and YYNGEE. With 2 bases removed from V and 0 bases from J, the gap between germline ends came to 26 bases. The CDR3 runs to 20 residues. The CDR3 reads CASSVPGTGSRPEDQETQYF. The CDR3 nucleotides read TGTGCCAGCAGCGTCCCCGGCACAGGGTCGAGGCCGGAGGACCAAGAGACCCAGTACTTC.

This chain uses TRBV6-1 with TRBJ2-5; D gene unclear. V lost 3 bases, J lost 2 bases, and 7 bases lay in between. The germline V gene has CDR1 MNHNS and CDR2 SASEGT. The CDR3 totals 13 residues. The CDR3 loop is CASSDNFQETQYF. The CDR3 nucleotides read TGTGCCAGCAGTGATAATTTTCAAGAGACCCAGTACTTC.

This rearrangement joins TRBV7-6 to TRBJ2-1; no reliable D call. The ends were cut back, 3 bases at V and 3 bases at J, with 6 bases in the middle. This CDR3 is built from 13 residues. Germline V CDR1 and CDR2: SGHVS, FNYEAQ. CDR3 residues: CASSLGLYNEQFF. DNA of the CDR3: TGTGCCAGCAGCTTGGGTCTCTACAATGAGCAGTTCTTC.

The chain is built from TRBV28 and TRBJ1-1; no firm D call. The CDR3 covers 15 residues. Germline V CDR1 and CDR2: MDHEN, SYDVKM. V was cut by 6 bases and J by 1 base, with 15 bases left in between. The CDR3 nucleotides read TGTGCCAGCAGACACGGGGTAATAGCGAACACTGAAGCTTTCTTT. This encodes CASRHGVIANTEAFF.

The gene calls are TRBV4-1 and TRBJ2-7; no reliable D call. The germline V gene encodes CDR1 MGHRA and CDR2 YSYEKL. V lost 0 bases to trimming and J lost 2 bases, with 14 bases between them. The CDR3 loop spans 16 amino acids. CDR3 region: CASSQEDDTPAYEQYF. The CDR3 nucleotides are TGCGCCAGCAGCCAAGAAGACGACACTCCAGCCTACGAGCAGTACTTC.

The rearrangement joins TRBV7-7 to TRBJ2-5; 7 bases are a match to TRBD2. This CDR3 is built from 17 residues. With V trimmed by 1 base and J by 2 bases, 10 bases remained unmatched. Germline V gives CDR1 SSHAT, CDR2 FNYEAQ (reference sequence). The CDR3 DNA sequence: TGTGCCAGCAGCTTAGGGACCTTTGGCGGGGGACAAGAGACCCAGTACTTC. This encodes CASSLGTFGGGQETQYF.

J is TRBJ1-2 and V is TRBV28, with 7 bases matching TRBD1. Trimming cost V 5 bases and J 7 bases; bases outside gene matches: 13. CDR3 length: 15 residues. From germline, CDR1 is MDHEN and CDR2 SYDVKM. This chain's CDR3 is CASSMTGTSALGYTF. CDR3 bases: TGTGCCAGCAGTATGACAGGGACCTCGGCTCTTGGCTACACCTTC.

This chain links TRBV25-1 with TRBJ1-1, with TRBD1 matching over 8 bases. The junction had 8 bases not matched to a gene; V was cut back by 4 bases and J by 7 bases. The V gene's germline CDR1 is MGHDK and CDR2 SYGVNS. CDR3 size: 14 residues. The CDR3 loop reads CASSVRQGNDEAFF. CDR3 coding DNA: TGTGCCAGCAGTGTCCGACAGGGGAATGATGAAGCTTTCTTT.